The T cell receptor beta chain described here comes from a study of blood T cells in healthy people across ages. A second PCR of roughly 7 to 11 cycles used a sample-barcoded 5' primer and a J-beta primer mix. A minimum of 3 million CDR3-containing paired-end reads was obtained for each sample. MiXCR was run by TCRdb on the 5' RACE reads, yielding one entry per CDR3 protein. The sample lists more than 1,000,000 distinct CDR3 sequences; under 30% were seen once. This clonotype was observed a few times. CDR1 is SQVTM and CDR2 is ANQGSEA in the germline V gene. V lost 0 bases and J 6 bases, leaving 12 bases between the germline ends. This CDR3 is built from 13 residues. These data were also reused for a study on T cells of mothers and their children. That report adds: The study sampled three healthy Caucasian mothers and their six children. In both related and unrelated pairs, TCR recombination output is shaped similarly by thymic selection. Overlap in related mother-child pairs always slightly exceeded unrelated pairs, never significantly.

This chain joins TRBV29-1 and TRBJ2-7; D remains ambiguous. Sequences were obtained from blood. This clonotype was obtained from a girl aged 2 to 9 in good health. CDR3 in DNA: TGCAGCGTTGAAGATATGAGTAAAGGCGAGCAGTACTTC. Translation gives CSVEDMSKGEQYF.